This TCR beta chain is from a study of vaccination and CD4 T cells after COVID-19. Study in general: Four females and six males made up the convalescents, two of whom were Hispanic.

V lost 1 base and J 2 bases, leaving 8 bases between the germline ends. This CDR3 is built from 14 residues. Germline assignment: CDR1 SEHNR and CDR2 FQNEAQ (reference sequence). An Oncomine TCR Beta short-read assay was used to sequence the DNA from cultured CD4+ T cells. Once CD4+ T cells had been cultured, genomic DNA was extracted from them. TCRdb ran MiXCR on the PCR reads and lists one entry per CDR3 protein. Of 10,000 or so distinct CDR3 sequences listed, roughly 40% were seen once; the top ten hold roughly 10%. Whole-study findings and limits: Analysis covered relatively few convalescent patients and lacked any early post-infection timepoints.

Described treatment: roughly 11-day PBMC culture with coronavirus spike peptide pools or control peptides (ViraFEST assay). When 10 days of culture had elapsed, CD4+ T cells were isolated by negative selection. In the case of this clonotype: Its antigen remains unidentified.

V usage is TRBV7-9 and J usage is TRBJ1-2; tentative D call: TRBD1 (5 bases). This clonotype originated in a human donor who had recovered from COVID-19. The source was CD4+ T cells from blood, cultured in vitro, collected after SARS-CoV-2 vaccination. The CDR3 bases are TGTGCCAGCAGCTTAGTCCCAGGGAACTATGGCTACACCTTC. Translated: CASSLVPGNYGYTF.